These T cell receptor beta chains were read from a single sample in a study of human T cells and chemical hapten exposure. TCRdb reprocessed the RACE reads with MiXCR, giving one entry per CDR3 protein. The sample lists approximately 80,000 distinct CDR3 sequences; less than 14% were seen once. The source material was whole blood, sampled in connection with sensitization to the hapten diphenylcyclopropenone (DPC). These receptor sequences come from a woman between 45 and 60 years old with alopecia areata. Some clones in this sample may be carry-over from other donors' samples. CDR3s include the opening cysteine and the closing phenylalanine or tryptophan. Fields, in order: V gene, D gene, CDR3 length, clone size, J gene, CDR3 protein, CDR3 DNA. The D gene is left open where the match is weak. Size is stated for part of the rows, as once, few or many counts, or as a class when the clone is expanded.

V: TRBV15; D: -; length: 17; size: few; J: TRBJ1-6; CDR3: CATSRDWGQGDNSPLHF; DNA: TGTGCCACCAGCAGAGATTGGGGCCAGGGAGACAATTCACCCCTCCACTTT
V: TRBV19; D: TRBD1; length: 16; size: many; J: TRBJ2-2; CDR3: CASSPRGQALGGELFF; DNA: TGTGCCAGTAGCCCTCGCGGACAGGCTTTAGGGGGGGAGCTGTTTTTT
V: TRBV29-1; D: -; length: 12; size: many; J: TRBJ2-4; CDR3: CSALFAKNIQYF; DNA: TGCAGCGCTTTATTCGCCAAAAACATTCAGTACTTC
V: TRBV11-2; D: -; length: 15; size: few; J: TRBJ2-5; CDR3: CASSLSGGYQETQYF; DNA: TGTGCCAGCAGCTTGAGCGGAGGGTACCAAGAGACCCAGTACTTC
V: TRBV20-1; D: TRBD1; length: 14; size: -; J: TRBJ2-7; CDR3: CSAVPGQGLGEQYF; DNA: TGCAGTGCCGTTCCTGGACAGGGTTTAGGGGAGCAGTACTTC
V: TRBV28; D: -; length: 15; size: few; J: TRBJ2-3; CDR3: CASSPRSGPSDTQYF; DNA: TGTGCCAGCAGTCCTCGGTCAGGGCCTTCAGATACGCAGTATTTT
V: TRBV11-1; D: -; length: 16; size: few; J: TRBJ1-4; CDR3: CASSPSRQRGDEKLFF; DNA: TGTGCCAGCAGCCCGTCCAGACAAAGAGGAGATGAAAAACTGTTTTTT
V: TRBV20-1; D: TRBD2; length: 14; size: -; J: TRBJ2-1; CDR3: CSARRLAGYNEQFF; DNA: TGCAGTGCTAGGCGACTAGCGGGATACAATGAGCAGTTCTTC
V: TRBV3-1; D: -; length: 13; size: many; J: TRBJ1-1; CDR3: CASRLGMNTEAFF; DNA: TGTGCCAGCAGGTTGGGTATGAACACTGAAGCTTTCTTT
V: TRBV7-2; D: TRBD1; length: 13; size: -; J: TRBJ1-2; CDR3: CASSQGQGQIYTF; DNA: TGTGCCAGCAGCCAGGGACAGGGCCAAATCTACACCTTC
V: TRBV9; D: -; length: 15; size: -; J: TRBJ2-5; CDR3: CASSVDVRGRETQYF; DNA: TGTGCCAGCAGCGTAGATGTGAGGGGCAGAGAGACCCAGTACTTC
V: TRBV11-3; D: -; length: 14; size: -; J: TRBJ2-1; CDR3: CASSSRGVSDEQFF; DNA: TGTGCCAGCAGCTCTCGTGGGGTCTCTGATGAGCAGTTCTTC
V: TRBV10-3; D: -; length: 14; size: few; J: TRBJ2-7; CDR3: CAISESRTTYEQYF; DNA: TGTGCCATCAGTGAGTCTAGGACAACATACGAGCAGTACTTC
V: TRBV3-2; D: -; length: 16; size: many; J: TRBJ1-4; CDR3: CASSQDFYIANEKLFF; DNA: TGTGCCAGCAGCCAAGATTTCTACATCGCTAATGAAAAACTGTTTTTT
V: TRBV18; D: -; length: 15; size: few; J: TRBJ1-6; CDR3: CASSPFRDVDSPLHF; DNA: TGTGCCAGCTCACCGTTCCGGGACGTCGATTCACCCCTCCACTTT
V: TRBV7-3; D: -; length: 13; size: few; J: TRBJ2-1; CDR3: CASSPEGASEQFF; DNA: TGTGCCAGCAGCCCGGAAGGTGCATCTGAGCAGTTCTTC
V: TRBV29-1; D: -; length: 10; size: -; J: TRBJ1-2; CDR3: CSGGPPGYTF; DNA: TGCAGCGGTGGACCTCCGGGCTACACCTTC
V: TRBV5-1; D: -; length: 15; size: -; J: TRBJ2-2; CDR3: CASSGNPQGAGELFF; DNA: TGCGCCAGCAGCGGCAACCCTCAGGGCGCCGGGGAGCTGTTTTTT
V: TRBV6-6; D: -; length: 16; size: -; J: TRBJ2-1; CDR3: CASSETLWSSYNEQFF; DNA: TGTGCCAGCAGTGAGACTTTGTGGAGCTCCTACAATGAGCAGTTCTTC
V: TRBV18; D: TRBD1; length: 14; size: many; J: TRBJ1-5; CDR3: CASSQGQGDQPQHF; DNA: TGTGCCAGCTCACAGGGACAGGGGGACCAGCCCCAGCATTTT
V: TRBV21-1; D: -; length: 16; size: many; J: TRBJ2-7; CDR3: CASSKGEVDSLYEQYF; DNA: TGTGCCAGCAGCAAAGGTGAGGTCGACAGCCTCTACGAGCAGTACTTC
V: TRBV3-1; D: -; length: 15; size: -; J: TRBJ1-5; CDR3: CASSPGAVSNQPQHF; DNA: TGTGCCAGCAGCCCAGGGGCAGTTAGCAATCAGCCCCAGCATTTT
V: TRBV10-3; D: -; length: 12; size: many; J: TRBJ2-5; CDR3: CAISGGLGTQYF; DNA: TGTGCCATCAGTGGGGGCCTCGGGACCCAGTACTTC
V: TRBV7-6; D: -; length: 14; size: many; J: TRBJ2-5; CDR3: CASSLAATRETQYF; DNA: TGTGCCAGCAGCTTAGCGGCGACTCGGGAGACCCAGTACTTC
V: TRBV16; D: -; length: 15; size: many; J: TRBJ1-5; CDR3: CASSQSGGADQPQHF; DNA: TGTGCCAGCAGCCAATCGGGGGGCGCAGATCAGCCCCAGCATTTT
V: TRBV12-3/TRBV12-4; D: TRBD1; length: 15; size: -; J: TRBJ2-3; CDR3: CASSFGTGAADTQYF; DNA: TGTGCCAGCAGTTTCGGGACAGGAGCAGCAGATACGCAGTATTTT
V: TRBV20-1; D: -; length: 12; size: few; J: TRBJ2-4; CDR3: CSAKPTSGIQYF; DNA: TGCAGTGCGAAACCGACCTCGGGCATTCAGTACTTC
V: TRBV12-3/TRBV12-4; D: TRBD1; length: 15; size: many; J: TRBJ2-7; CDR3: CASSLSGQGAYEQYF; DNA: TGTGCCAGCAGTTTATCGGGACAGGGGGCCTACGAGCAGTACTTC
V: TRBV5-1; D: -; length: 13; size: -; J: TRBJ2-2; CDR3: CASRGVNTGELFF; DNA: TGCGCCAGCAGAGGGGTGAACACCGGGGAGCTGTTTTTT
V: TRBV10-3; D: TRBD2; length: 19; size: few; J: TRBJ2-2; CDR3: CAISAPGTSGKSGTGELFF; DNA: TGTGCCATCAGTGCCCCCGGGACTAGCGGGAAGAGTGGCACCGGGGAGCTGTTTTTT
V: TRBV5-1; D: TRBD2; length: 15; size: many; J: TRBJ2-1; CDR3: CASRMTSGQRDEQFF; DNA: TGCGCCAGCAGGATGACTAGCGGCCAAAGGGATGAGCAGTTCTTC
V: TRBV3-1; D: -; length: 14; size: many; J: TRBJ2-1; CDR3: CASSQDSRGNEQFF; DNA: TGTGCCAGCAGCCAAGATAGCAGGGGCAATGAGCAGTTCTTC
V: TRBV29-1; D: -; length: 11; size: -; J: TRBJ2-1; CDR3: CSGRKGNEQFF; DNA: TGCAGCGGGAGGAAGGGTAATGAGCAGTTCTTC
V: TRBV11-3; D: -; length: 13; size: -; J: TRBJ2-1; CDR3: CASSSPLVNEQFF; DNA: TGTGCCAGCAGCTCCCCCTTAGTCAATGAGCAGTTCTTC
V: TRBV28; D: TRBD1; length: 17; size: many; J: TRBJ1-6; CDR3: CASSSTGGGKYNSPLHF; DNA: TGTGCCAGCAGTTCGACAGGGGGGGGGAAGTATAATTCACCCCTCCACTTT